This T cell receptor (beta chain) was sequenced for a study of T cell repertoires in aging, cancer and after chemotherapy. Study-level information: The whole study produced a dataset of several million TCR reads. General study findings and limits: Untreated cancer patients had significantly lower blood TCR diversity than age-matched healthy donors. Median generation probability rose over the chemotherapy interval in each cancer cohort, suggesting rebound thymic output.

Peripheral blood genomic DNA, not sorted cells or RNA, was the template. This CDR3 is built from 13 residues. Per germline, CDR1 MNHEY and CDR2 SVGAGI. TRB rearrangements spanning V, D and J were amplified using mixed TRB-A/B primers. TCRdb ran MiXCR on the multiplex PCR reads and lists one entry per CDR3 protein. The profile covers about 12,000 distinct CDR3 sequences, with just over 30% appearing a single time and around 9.1% taken by the ten largest. As to this clonotype: Its cognate antigen is unknown. A junction boundary mismatches the germline segment, possibly from a read error.

J is TRBJ1-1 and V is TRBV6-5; D remains ambiguous. Sequenced sample: blood. The TCR sequence derives from a human donor in good health. The donor label of this sample is uncertain. CDR3 nucleotide sequence: TGTGCCAGCGGTTATAGGAACGGCGGTGAAGCTCTCTTT. It specifies CASGYRNGGEALF.